The clone carrying this T cell receptor beta chain was picked up a small number of times. Its specificity is unknown. The data were obtained in a study of OX40 agonist ivuxolimab in advanced cancers. Overall study context: All patients had ivuxolimab intravenously every 2 weeks at 0.01 to 10 mg/kg. Study-wide points: The mean number of expanded clones was higher in CD8+ T cells than in CD4+.

Clones were read by immunoSEQ multiplex PCR, and TCRdb kept only the in-frame ones, dropping some. The profile shows more than 65,000 clones, about 78% of them singletons. V was pared by 10 bases and J by 0 bases, with 18 bases between. Germline V gene lookup returns CDR1 LNHDA and CDR2 SQIVND (reference sequence). The CDR3 is 15 amino acids. This specimen consisted of CD4+ or CD8+ T cells sorted from blood, obtained in a trial of the OX40 agonist ivuxolimab. This clonotype originated in an adult with an advanced solid tumor such as melanoma, head and neck, liver or kidney cancer. This chain uses TRBV19 with TRBJ1-1; no reliable D call. The CDR3 nucleotides are TGTGCCACCTCTCACTCCGGGAGACTGAACACTGAAGCTTTCTTT. This sequence encodes CATSHSGRLNTEAFF.